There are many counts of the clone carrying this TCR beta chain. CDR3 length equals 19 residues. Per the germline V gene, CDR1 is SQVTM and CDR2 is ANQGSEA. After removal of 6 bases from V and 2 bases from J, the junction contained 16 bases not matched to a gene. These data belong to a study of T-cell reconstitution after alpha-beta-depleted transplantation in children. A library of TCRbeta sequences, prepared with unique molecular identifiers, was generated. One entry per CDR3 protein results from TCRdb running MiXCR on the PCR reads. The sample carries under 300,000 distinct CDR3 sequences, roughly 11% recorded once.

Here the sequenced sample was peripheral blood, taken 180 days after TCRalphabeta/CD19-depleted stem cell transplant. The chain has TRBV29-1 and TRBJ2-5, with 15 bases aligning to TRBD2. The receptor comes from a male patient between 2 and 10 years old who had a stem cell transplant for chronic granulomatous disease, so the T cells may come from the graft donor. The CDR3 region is CSVAGLAGGPHSLQETQYF. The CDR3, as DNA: TGCAGCGTCGCCGGACTAGCGGGAGGGCCGCACTCCCTTCAAGAGACCCAGTACTTC.